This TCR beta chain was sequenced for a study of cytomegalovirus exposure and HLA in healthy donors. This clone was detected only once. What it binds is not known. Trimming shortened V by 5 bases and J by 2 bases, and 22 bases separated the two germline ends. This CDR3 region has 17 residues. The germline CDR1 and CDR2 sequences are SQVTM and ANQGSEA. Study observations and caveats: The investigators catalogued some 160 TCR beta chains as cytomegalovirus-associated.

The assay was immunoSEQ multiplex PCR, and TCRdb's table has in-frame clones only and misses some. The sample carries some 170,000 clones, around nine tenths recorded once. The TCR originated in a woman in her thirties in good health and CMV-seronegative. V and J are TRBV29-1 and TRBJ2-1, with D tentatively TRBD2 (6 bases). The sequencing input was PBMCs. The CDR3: CSVSGVVQATTYNEQFF. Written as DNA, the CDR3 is TGCAGCGTTTCGGGGGTGGTCCAGGCCACCACCTACAATGAGCAGTTCTTC.